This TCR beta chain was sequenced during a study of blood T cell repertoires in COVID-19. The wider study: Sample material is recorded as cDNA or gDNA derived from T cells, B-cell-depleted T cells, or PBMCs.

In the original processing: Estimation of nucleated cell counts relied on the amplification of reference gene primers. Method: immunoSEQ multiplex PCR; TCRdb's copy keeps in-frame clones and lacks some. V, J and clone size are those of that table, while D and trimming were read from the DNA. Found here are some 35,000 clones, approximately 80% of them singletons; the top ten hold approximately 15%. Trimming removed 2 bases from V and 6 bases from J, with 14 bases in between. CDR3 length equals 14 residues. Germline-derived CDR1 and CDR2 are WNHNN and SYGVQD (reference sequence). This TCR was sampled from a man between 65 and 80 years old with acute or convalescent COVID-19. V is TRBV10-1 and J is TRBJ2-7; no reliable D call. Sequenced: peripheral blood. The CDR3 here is CASSEALLTGEQYF. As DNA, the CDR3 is TGCGCCAGCAGTGAGGCCCTGCTGACGGGCGAGCAGTACTTC.